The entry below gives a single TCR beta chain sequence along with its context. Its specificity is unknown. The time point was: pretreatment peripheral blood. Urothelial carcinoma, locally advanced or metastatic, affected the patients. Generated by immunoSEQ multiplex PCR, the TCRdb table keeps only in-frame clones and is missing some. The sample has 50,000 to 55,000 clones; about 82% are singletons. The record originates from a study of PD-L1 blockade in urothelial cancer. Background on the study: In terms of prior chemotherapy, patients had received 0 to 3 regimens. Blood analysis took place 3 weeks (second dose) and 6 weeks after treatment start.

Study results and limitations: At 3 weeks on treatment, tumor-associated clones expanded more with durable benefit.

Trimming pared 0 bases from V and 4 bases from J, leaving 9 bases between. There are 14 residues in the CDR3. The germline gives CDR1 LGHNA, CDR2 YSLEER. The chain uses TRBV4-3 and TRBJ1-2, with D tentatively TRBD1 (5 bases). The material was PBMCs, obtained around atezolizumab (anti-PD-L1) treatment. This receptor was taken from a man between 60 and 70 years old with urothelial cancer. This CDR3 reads CASSQEPRAYGYTF. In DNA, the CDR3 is TGCGCCAGCAGCCAAGAGCCCAGGGCCTATGGCTACACCTTC.